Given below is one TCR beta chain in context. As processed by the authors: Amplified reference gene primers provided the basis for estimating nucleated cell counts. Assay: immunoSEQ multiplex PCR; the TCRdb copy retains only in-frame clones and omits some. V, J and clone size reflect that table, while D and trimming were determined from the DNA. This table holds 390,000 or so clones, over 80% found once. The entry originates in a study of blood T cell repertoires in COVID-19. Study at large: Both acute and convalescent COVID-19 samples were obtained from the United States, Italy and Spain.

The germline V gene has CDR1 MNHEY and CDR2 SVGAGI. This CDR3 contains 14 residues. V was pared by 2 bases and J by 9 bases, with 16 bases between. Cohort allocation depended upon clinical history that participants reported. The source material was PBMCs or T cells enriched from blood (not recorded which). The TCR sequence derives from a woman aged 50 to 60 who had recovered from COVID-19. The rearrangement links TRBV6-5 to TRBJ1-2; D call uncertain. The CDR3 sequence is CASSYPGIQDRYTF. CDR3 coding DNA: TGTGCCAGCAGTTACCCGGGAATCCAGGATCGCTACACCTTC.